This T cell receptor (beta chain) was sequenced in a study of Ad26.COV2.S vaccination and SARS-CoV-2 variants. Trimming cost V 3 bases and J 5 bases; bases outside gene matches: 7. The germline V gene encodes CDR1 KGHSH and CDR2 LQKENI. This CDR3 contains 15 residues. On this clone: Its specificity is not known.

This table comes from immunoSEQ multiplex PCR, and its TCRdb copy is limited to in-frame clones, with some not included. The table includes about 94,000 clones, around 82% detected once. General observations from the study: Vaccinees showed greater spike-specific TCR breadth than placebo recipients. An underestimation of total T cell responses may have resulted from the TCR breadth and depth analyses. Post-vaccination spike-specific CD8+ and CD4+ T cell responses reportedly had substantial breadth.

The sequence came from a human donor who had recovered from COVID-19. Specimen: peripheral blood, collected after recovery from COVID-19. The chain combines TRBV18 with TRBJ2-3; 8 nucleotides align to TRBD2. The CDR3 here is CASSPNSGTRDTQYF. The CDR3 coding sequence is TGTGCCAGCTCACCGAATAGCGGGACCAGAGATACGCAGTATTTT. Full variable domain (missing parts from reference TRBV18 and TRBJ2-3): NAGVMQNPRHLVRRRGQEARLRCSPMKGHSHVYWYRQLPEEGLKFMVYLQKENIIDESGMPKERFSAEFPKEGPSILRIQQVVRGDSAAYFCASSPNSGTRDTQYFGPGTRLTVL.